Presented here are 16 T cell receptor beta chains from one specimen sequenced in a study of blood T cell repertoires in COVID-19. Sequencing was performed with immunoSEQ multiplex PCR; in TCRdb, only in-frame clones are kept and a portion is missing. Of more than 200,000 clones in the sample, about 86% were seen once. Sequenced input: peripheral blood. Receptor source: a woman aged 50 to 60 with acute or convalescent COVID-19.

The chain has TRBV10-3 and TRBJ2-5; a weak D match, TRBD1 (5 bases). Trimming shortened V by 2 bases and J by 5 bases, and 18 bases separated the two germline ends. The CDR3 has 16 residues. Germline lookup yields CDR1 ENHRY and CDR2 SYGVKD. This chain's CDR3 is CAISEPQRRGAETQYF. The CDR3 DNA reads TGTGCCATCAGTGAGCCTCAAAGACGTGGGGCTGAGACCCAGTACTTC.

This clone was counted once. This CDR3 reads CASSRGGEAIEAFF. The CDR3 DNA reads TGTGCCAGCAGTAGGGGCGGGGAGGCGATTGAAGCTTTCTTT. The chain carries TRBV6-5 and TRBJ1-1; tentatively, D is TRBD1 (5 bases). Trimming left V 5 bases short and J 7 bases short, with 17 bases between. CDR1 and CDR2 (germline): MNHEY, SVGAGI. The length of the CDR3 is 14 residues.

CDR3 loop: CASSEVGGPYNEQFF. As DNA, the CDR3 is TGTGCCAGCAGTGAAGTTGGGGGCCCCTACAATGAGCAGTTCTTC. V gene TRBV6-1 combines with J gene TRBJ2-1; TRBD1 might be the D (6 bases). V gave up 1 base and J gave up 2 bases, with 9 bases separating them. This CDR3 has 15 amino acids. From germline, CDR1 is MNHNS and CDR2 SASEGT.

The chain is built from TRBV9 and TRBJ2-1, with 12 bases identical to TRBD2. The CDR3 runs to 15 residues. Losses at the gene ends were 3 bases for V and 2 bases for J; bases not matched to a gene: 0. Per germline, CDR1 SGDLS and CDR2 YYNGEE. The CDR3 DNA sequence: TGTGCCAGCAGCGCTAGCGGGAGGGCCTACAATGAGCAGTTCTTC. It codes for CASSASGRAYNEQFF.

The CDR3: CASSIDLLAGAEPSTDTQYF. DNA for the CDR3: TGTGCCAGTAGTATAGATCTCCTAGCGGGGGCCGAACCTAGCACAGATACGCAGTATTTT. The chain employs TRBV19 and TRBJ2-3, with TRBD2 matching 10 bases. Germline V gene data show CDR1 as LNHDA and CDR2 as SQIVND (reference sequence). This CDR3 is 20 amino acids long. Trimming cost V 0 bases and J 0 bases; bases outside gene matches: 12.

The chain is built from TRBV6-2 or TRBV6-3 and TRBJ1-1, with 7 bases identical to TRBD1. Germline lookup yields CDR1 MNHEY and CDR2 SVGEGT. With 6 bases clipped from V and 4 bases from J, the junction kept 11 bases outside the gene matches. The CDR3 runs 15 residues. CDR3 bases: TGTGCCAGCAGCCTTTTGGGTGACAGGGTCACTGAAGCTTTCTTT. This sequence encodes CASSLLGDRVTEAFF.

The chain joins TRBV20-1 to TRBJ2-5, with 7 positions matching TRBD2. CDR3 length: 14 residues. CDR1 is DFQATT, CDR2 SNEGSKA, per germline (reference sequence). J gave up 5 bases and V 3 bases, and 9 bases lay outside the gene matches. The CDR3 DNA reads as TGCAGTGCTAGTGGACTAGACGTGTTGGAGACCCAGTACTTC. Residues: CSASGLDVLETQYF.

This sequence joins TRBV30 and TRBJ1-2, with 11 bases that match TRBD1. Germline V gives CDR1 GTSNPN, CDR2 SVGIG (reference sequence). Losses at the gene ends were 2 bases for V and 4 bases for J; bases not matched to a gene: 6. This CDR3 spans 15 amino acids. As DNA, the CDR3 is TGTGCCTGGAGTACGTGGGACAGGGGGGGCTATGGCTACACCTTC. Translation gives CAWSTWDRGGYGYTF.

In its sample, this clone was seen once. CDR3 loop: CASSLGGRFYGYTF. Written as DNA, the CDR3 is TGTGCCAGCAGCTTAGGAGGCAGATTCTATGGCTACACCTTC. V is TRBV7-2 and J is TRBJ1-2; D call uncertain. V lost 1 base and J 4 bases, leaving 10 bases between the germline ends. CDR1 is SGHTA and CDR2 is FQGNSA in the germline V gene. The CDR3 covers 14 residues. The whole variable domain, filled in from reference TRBV7-2 and TRBJ1-2, reads GAGVSQSPSNKVTEKGKDVELRCDPISGHTALYWYRQSLGQGLEFLIYFQGNSAPDKSGLPSDRFSAERTGGSVSTLTIQRTQQEDSAVYLCASSLGGRFYGYTFGSGTRLTVV.

V usage is TRBV4-3 and J usage is TRBJ2-1, with 10 bases lining up with TRBD2. The CDR3 is 17 amino acids. Trimming at V came to 0 bases and at J to 12 bases, leaving 14 bases not matched to a gene. Germline-derived CDR1 and CDR2 are LGHNA and YSLEER. CDR3 nucleotide sequence: TGCGCCAGCAGCCAAGATCTAACCACTAGCGGGGTGGGTAGGCAGTTCTTC. It yields the protein CASSQDLTTSGVGRQFF.

V and J are TRBV7-2 and TRBJ2-7; a weak D match, TRBD2 (5 bases). Germline V lookup: CDR1 SGHTA, CDR2 FQGNSA. The CDR3 loop spans 14 amino acids. Trimming removed 4 bases at V and 5 bases at J, with 15 bases between. The CDR3 spells CASSSPPLGDEQYF. CDR3 in DNA: TGTGCCAGCAGCTCGCCGCCGCTGGGAGACGAGCAGTACTTC.

The chain recombines TRBV9 with TRBJ2-3; 13 bases agree with TRBD2. The germline gives CDR1 SGDLS, CDR2 YYNGEE. This CDR3 spans 16 amino acids. The V segment lost 3 bases and the J segment 5 bases; nucleotides outside the gene matches: 6. CDR3 DNA sequence: TGTGCCAGCAGCGCCCGACTAGCGGGGGGTATAGATACGCAGTATTTT. As protein: CASSARLAGGIDTQYF.

The J gene is TRBJ2-3, the V gene TRBV10-2; 10 bases line up with TRBD2. V lost 3 bases to trimming and J lost 7 bases; unmatched junction nucleotides: 7. CDR1 WSHSY and CDR2 SAAADI come from the germline V gene. The CDR3 length is 15 residues. CDR3 in DNA: TGCGCCAGCAGTGATTCTAGCGGGAGTTTGAATACGCAGTATTTT. This translates into CASSDSSGSLNTQYF.

The chain recombines TRBV6-2 or TRBV6-3 with TRBJ1-5; 7 bases fit TRBD1. Germline V CDR1 and CDR2: MNHEY, SVGEGT. CDR3 length: 15 amino acids. The ends lost 4 bases at V and 6 bases at J; junction bases unmatched: 9. The CDR3 region has the DNA TGTGCCAGCAGTTCGGCCAAGACAGGGATTCAGCCCCAGCATTTT. Its protein product is CASSSAKTGIQPQHF.

V is TRBV7-6 and J is TRBJ1-5; no clear D gene. With 1 base removed from V and 5 bases from J, the gap between germline ends came to 15 bases. Per germline, CDR1 SGHVS and CDR2 FNYEAQ. The CDR3 is 16 amino acids. The DNA of the CDR3 is TGTGCCAGCAGCTTAGGGGAGGTCCTAGTCGATCAGCCCCAGCATTTT. This gives the protein CASSLGEVLVDQPQHF.

This sequence joins TRBV9 and TRBJ1-2; the D gene is possibly TRBD1 (6 bases). The germline V and J ends were trimmed by 1 base and 2 bases, with 24 bases remaining between them. CDR1 SGDLS and CDR2 YYNGEE come from the germline V gene. This CDR3 has 19 amino acids. In DNA, the CDR3 is TGTGCCAGCAGCGTAAGTTGGCAGGGCAGGGGAAAAGGCAACTATGGCTACACCTTC. Its protein is CASSVSWQGRGKGNYGYTF.